This T cell receptor beta chain is from a study of a mutant IDH1 vaccine in newly diagnosed glioma. Study context: Patients arrived already treated with radiotherapy, temozolomide, or both, most having had both. Study-level points and caveats: Pseudoprogression apparently lacked any relation to changes in top peripheral T cell clonotypes.

The count of this clone is one. Its antigen is still unknown. The time point: baseline, week 1 (first vaccination visit). Treatment specified: pre-vaccination baseline after standard-of-care therapy. Clones were read by immunoSEQ multiplex PCR, and TCRdb kept only the in-frame ones, dropping some. The table shows approximately 52,000 clones, with around 80% occurring only once. The CDR3 covers 12 residues. Germline V gene data show CDR1 as MNHNY and CDR2 as SVGAGI (reference sequence). The V gene end was trimmed by 7 bases and the J gene end by 10 bases; junction bases not matched to a gene: 7. The rearrangement uses TRBV6-6 and TRBJ1-1, with 9 bases identical to TRBD1. The receptor was derived from a woman aged 40 to 49 with glioma. The source material was PBMCs, sampled from a glioma patient treated with radiotherapy, temozolomide or both. The CDR3: CASKYRQGGAFF. Written as DNA, the CDR3 is TGTGCCAGCAAATACAGACAGGGGGGAGCTTTCTTT.